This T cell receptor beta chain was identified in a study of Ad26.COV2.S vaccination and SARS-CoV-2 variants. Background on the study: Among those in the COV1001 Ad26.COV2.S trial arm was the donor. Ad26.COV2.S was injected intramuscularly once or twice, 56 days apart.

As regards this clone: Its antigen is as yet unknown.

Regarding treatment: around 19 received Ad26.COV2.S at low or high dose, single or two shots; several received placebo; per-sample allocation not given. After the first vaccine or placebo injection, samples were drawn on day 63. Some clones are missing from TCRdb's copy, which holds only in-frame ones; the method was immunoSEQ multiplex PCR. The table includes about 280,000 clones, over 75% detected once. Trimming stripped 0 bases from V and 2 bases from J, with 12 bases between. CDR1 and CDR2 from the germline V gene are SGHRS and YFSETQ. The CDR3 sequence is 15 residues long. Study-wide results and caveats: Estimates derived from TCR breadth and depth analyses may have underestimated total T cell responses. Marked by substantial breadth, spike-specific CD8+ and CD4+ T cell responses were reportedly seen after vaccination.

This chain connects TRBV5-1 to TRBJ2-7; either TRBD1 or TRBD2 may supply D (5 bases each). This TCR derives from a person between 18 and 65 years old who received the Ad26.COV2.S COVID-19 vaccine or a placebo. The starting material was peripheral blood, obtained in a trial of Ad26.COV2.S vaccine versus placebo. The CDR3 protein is CASSLGQGVTYEQYF. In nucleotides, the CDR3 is TGCGCCAGCAGCTTGGGGCAGGGAGTAACCTACGAGCAGTACTTC. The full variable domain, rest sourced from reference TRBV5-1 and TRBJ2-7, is KAGVTQTPRYLIKTRGQQVTLSCSPISGHRSVSWYQQTPGQGLQFLFEYFSETQRNKGNFPGRFSGRQFSNSRSEMNVSTLELGDSALYLCASSLGQGVTYEQYFGPGTRLTVT.